This T cell receptor (beta chain) derives from a study of cytomegalovirus exposure and HLA in healthy donors. Turning to this clone: Its antigen is unidentified.

Study-level findings and limits: Upon later analysis, HLA-associated TCR beta chains proved more clonally expanded than other, equally common chains. Accurate HLA-A and HLA-B prediction from TCR beta sequences was reported for most subjects.

The V segment lost 8 bases and the J segment 1 base; nucleotides outside the gene matches: 2. This CDR3 is built from 14 residues. CDR1 is SGHTA and CDR2 is FQGNSA in the germline V gene. PCR employed 60 Vbeta and 13 Jbeta primers. Sequencing used immunoSEQ multiplex PCR; TCRdb keeps in-frame clones, though not all of them. The sample's table shows 60,000 to 85,000 clones. Sample: PBMCs. The receptor was isolated from a man in his fifties or sixties in good health and CMV-seropositive. This rearrangement joins TRBV7-2 to TRBJ1-6, with 7 bases matching TRBD1. CDR3 in amino acids: CASDRASYNSPLHF. CDR3 coding DNA: TGTGCCAGCGACAGGGCTTCCTATAATTCACCCCTCCACTTT.